Below are 28 T cell receptor beta chains sequenced from a single sample in a study of blood T cell repertoires in COVID-19. Produced via immunoSEQ multiplex PCR; TCRdb's table is partial and in-frame only. The sample includes 130,000 to 150,000 clones, about 85% of them seen just once. Material for sequencing was peripheral blood. The receptor set was obtained from a human donor with acute or convalescent COVID-19. The donor label of this sample is uncertain.

This clone was detected only once. The chain has TRBV10-3 and TRBJ2-2, with D unclear. V was trimmed by 3 bases and J by 5 bases, leaving 7 bases between them. The CDR3 has 13 amino acids. The germline V gene has CDR1 ENHRY and CDR2 SYGVKD. This CDR3 reads CAISDLLTGELFF. For the CDR3, the DNA is TGTGCCATCAGTGATTTATTAACCGGGGAGCTGTTTTTT.

This clone was counted between two and nine times. The chain links TRBV7-9 to TRBJ2-7; tentatively, D is TRBD1 (5 bases). The CDR3 consists of 12 residues. Trimming left V 6 bases short and J 6 bases short, with 12 bases between. Germline V lookup: CDR1 SEHNR, CDR2 FQNEAQ (reference sequence). The DNA of the CDR3 is TGTGCCAGCAGATCTACAGGTCCCGAGCAGTACGTC. It translates to CASRSTGPEQYV.

J is TRBJ1-1 and V is TRBV7-3; D uncertain. Looked up from germline, CDR1 is SGHTA and CDR2 is FQGTGA. Trimming took 5 bases from V and 10 from J, leaving 14 bases between them. The CDR3 extends over 12 amino acids. CDR3 loop: CASSLDTRRAFF. CDR3 nucleotide sequence: TGTGCCAGCAGCCTCGACACCCGACGAGCTTTCTTT.

The chain carries TRBV24-1 and TRBJ2-1; 7 positions agree with TRBD2. V shed 3 bases, J shed 8 bases, and the junction held 21 bases outside the gene matches. The germline CDR1 and CDR2 sequences are KGHDR and SFDVKD. The CDR3 loop spans 19 amino acids. The CDR3 region is CATSDRASGIGGWRDEQFF. The CDR3 DNA is TGTGCCACCAGTGATCGAGCTAGCGGAATAGGTGGTTGGCGCGATGAGCAGTTCTTC.

The J gene is TRBJ1-5, the V gene TRBV6-2 or TRBV6-3, with TRBD1 as a possible D gene (5 bases). V lost 2 bases and J lost 2, with 13 bases in between. This CDR3 contains 16 residues. CDR1 MNHEY and CDR2 SVGEGT come from the germline V gene. CDR3 residues: CASSYIPTGGNQPQHF. In DNA form, the CDR3 reads TGTGCCAGCAGTTACATCCCGACGGGGGGCAATCAGCCCCAGCATTTT.

This clone appeared once. The J gene is TRBJ1-2, the V gene TRBV7-9, with D possibly being TRBD1 (6 bases). V was clipped by 6 bases and J by 0 bases, with 14 bases between them. Germline CDR1 is SEHNR and CDR2 is FQNEAQ (reference sequence). The CDR3 has 15 amino acids. CDR3 nucleotides: TGTGCCAGCAGTCAAACGGCAGGGGCTAACTATGGCTACACCTTC. Translating it yields CASSQTAGANYGYTF.

The genes are TRBV2 and TRBJ2-1, with a weak D call TRBD1 (6 bases). The V gene's germline CDR1 is SNHLY and CDR2 FYNNEI. This CDR3 spans 14 amino acids. The germline V and J ends were trimmed by 10 bases and 0 bases, with 13 bases remaining between them. The CDR3 nucleotides are TGTGCCACCAAAGGGGGTAGCTCCTACAATGAGCAGTTCTTC. It is translated as CATKGGSSYNEQFF.

V and J are TRBV11-2 and TRBJ1-2, with D uncertain. V was pared by 1 base and J by 4 bases, with 13 bases between. The germline CDR1 and CDR2 sequences are SGHAT and FQNNGV. The CDR3 loop spans 15 amino acids. Here the CDR3 reads CASSLGRGRAYGYTF. Written as DNA, the CDR3 is TGTGCCAGCAGCTTAGGGCGAGGGCGTGCCTATGGCTACACCTTC.

The rearrangement uses TRBV30 and TRBJ1-2; no clear D gene. CDR1 GTSNPN and CDR2 SVGIG come from the germline V gene (reference sequence). The ends were cut back, 4 bases at V and 4 bases at J, with 16 bases in the middle. The CDR3 has 14 amino acids. The CDR3 DNA reads as TGTGCCTGGACCCGCGGGCAGTTCATCTATGGCTACACCTTC. The encoded protein is CAWTRGQFIYGYTF.

The chain combines TRBV6-1 with TRBJ1-1, with D possibly being TRBD1 (6 bases). V was clipped by 0 bases and J by 8 bases, with 10 bases between them. Germline CDR1 and CDR2: MNHNS and SASEGT. The CDR3 sequence is 13 residues long. Here the CDR3 reads CASSEARGREAFF. The CDR3, as DNA: TGTGCCAGCAGTGAAGCCAGGGGCCGGGAAGCTTTCTTT.

This clone has only a few counts. The V gene is TRBV2, the J gene TRBJ2-1; D unresolved. Germline CDR1 and CDR2: SNHLY and FYNNEI. V was cut by 7 bases and J by 6 bases, with 13 bases left in between. This CDR3 is built from 13 residues. CDR3 region: CASNFDSFNEQFF. DNA of the CDR3: TGTGCCAGCAACTTTGACTCTTTCAATGAGCAGTTCTTC. The full variable domain, its missing parts supplied by reference TRBV2 and TRBJ2-1, is EPEVTQTPSHQVTQMGQEVILRCVPISNHLYFYWYRQILGQKVEFLVSFYNNEISEKSEIFDDQFSVERPDGSNFTLKIRSTKLEDSAMYFCASNFDSFNEQFFGPGTRLTVL.

This chain uses TRBV5-4 with TRBJ1-6; D may be TRBD1 (5 bases). Germline V gene lookup returns CDR1 SGHNT and CDR2 YYREEE (reference sequence). The V and J ends lost 2 bases and 9 bases respectively, with 6 bases between them. The CDR3 spans 12 residues. The CDR3 coding sequence is TGTGCCAGCAGCTTCGGGGGTTCACCCCTCCACTTT. Translated: CASSFGGSPLHF.

The gene calls are TRBV7-2 and TRBJ1-3; 7 bases are shared with TRBD1. Germline V CDR1 and CDR2: SGHTA, FQGNSA. The J segment lost 4 bases and the V segment lost 5 bases, leaving 8 bases of the junction unmatched. This CDR3 is built from 15 residues. The CDR3, as DNA: TGTGCCAGCAGCCACCGACAGGGTTCGGGAAACACCATATATTTT. Its translation is CASSHRQGSGNTIYF.

J is TRBJ1-5 and V is TRBV18, with D possibly matching TRBD1 (6 bases). The CDR3 contains 17 residues. V dropped 2 bases and J dropped 3 bases, with 17 bases sitting between them. Germline CDR1 KGHSH, CDR2 LQKENI. The CDR3: CASSPIPGGGNNQPQHF. The CDR3 DNA reads TGTGCCAGCTCACCAATACCGGGAGGGGGTAACAATCAGCCCCAGCATTTT.

V is TRBV7-2 and J is TRBJ1-5; a possible D gene is TRBD1 (5 bases). Germline V gives CDR1 SGHTA, CDR2 FQGNSA. The CDR3 length is 14 residues. V lost 1 base to trimming and J lost 7 bases, with 11 bases between them. This CDR3 reads CASSLGQGKQPQHF. Here the CDR3 DNA reads TGTGCCAGCAGCTTAGGCCAGGGTAAACAGCCCCAGCATTTT. Variable domain in full (rest from reference TRBV7-2 and TRBJ1-5): GAGVSQSPSNKVTEKGKDVELRCDPISGHTALYWYRQSLGQGLEFLIYFQGNSAPDKSGLPSDRFSAERTGGSVSTLTIQRTQQEDSAVYLCASSLGQGKQPQHFGDGTRLSIL.

V is TRBV3-1 (or the pseudogene TRBV3-2) and J is TRBJ1-5, with D perhaps TRBD1 (5 bases). CDR1 and CDR2 from the germline V gene are LGHDT and YNNKEL (reference sequence). The germline V and J ends were trimmed by 0 bases and 0 bases, with 12 bases remaining between them. This CDR3 has 17 residues. CDR3 amino acids: CASSQDFGDYSNQPQHF. CDR3 nucleotide sequence: TGTGCCAGCAGCCAAGATTTCGGGGACTATAGCAATCAGCCCCAGCATTTT.

This clone has just a few counts. The rearrangement uses TRBV5-5 and TRBJ2-2; D gene ambiguous. This CDR3 has 15 residues. Germline V CDR1 and CDR2: SGHKS, YYEKEE (reference sequence). Trimming took off 6 bases at V and 1 base at J, with 13 bases between the two ends. CDR3 loop: CASTPEHRNTGELFF. DNA of the CDR3: TGTGCCAGCACCCCTGAGCACAGGAACACCGGGGAGCTGTTTTTT.

The chain couples TRBV5-4 to TRBJ1-2; tentatively, D is TRBD1 (5 bases). This CDR3 contains 13 residues. Per the germline V gene, CDR1 is SGHNT and CDR2 is YYREEE (reference sequence). The V end lost 2 bases, the J end lost 7 bases, and 12 bases lay between the germline ends. CDR3 bases: TGTGCCAGCAGCTTAGGGCAGGGTACTGGCTACACCTTC. Its protein is CASSLGQGTGYTF.

This clone has more than one count but fewer than ten. The genes are TRBV11-2 and TRBJ1-1; TRBD1 matches 10 bases. After removal of 5 bases from V and 4 bases from J, the junction contained 4 bases not matched to a gene. The CDR3 totals 14 residues. CDR1 and CDR2 (germline): SGHAT, FQNNGV. The CDR3 region has the DNA TGTGCCAGCAGCCCGCGGACAGGGGGCACTGAAGCTTTCTTT. It yields the protein CASSPRTGGTEAFF.

The rearrangement joins TRBV7-3 to TRBJ2-5; D gene uncertain. The CDR3 length is 14 residues. Germline assignment: CDR1 SGHTA and CDR2 FQGTGA. Trimming took off 2 bases at V and 1 base at J, with 8 bases between the two ends. CDR3 residues: CASSLYGGQETQYF. CDR3 nucleotide sequence: TGTGCCAGCAGCTTATACGGCGGCCAAGAGACCCAGTACTTC. Looking up the rest from reference TRBV7-3 and TRBJ2-5 gives the full variable domain: GAGVSQTPSNKVTEKGKYVELRCDPISGHTALYWYRQSLGQGPEFLIYFQGTGAADDSGLPNDRFFAVRPEGSVSTLKIQRTERGDSAVYLCASSLYGGQETQYFGPGTRLLVL.

This clone was recorded a few times. The chain employs TRBV27 and TRBJ1-5, with TRBD1 matching 10 bases. Germline loops: CDR1 MNHEY, CDR2 SMNVEV (reference sequence). The CDR3 runs 15 residues. The junction had 3 bases not matched to a gene; V was cut back by 5 bases and J by 2 bases. DNA of the CDR3: TGTGCCAGCAGTAGACAGGGGGCAGGCAATCAGCCCCAGCATTTT. It specifies CASSRQGAGNQPQHF.

The chain recombines TRBV11-2 with TRBJ2-3, with 13 bases lining up with TRBD2. CDR1 and CDR2 from the germline V gene are SGHAT and FQNNGV. The CDR3 has 18 amino acids. The junction had 7 bases not matched to a gene; V was cut back by 4 bases and J by 0 bases. The CDR3: CASSSGLAGDTSTDTQYF. CDR3 nucleotides: TGTGCCAGCAGCTCTGGACTAGCGGGGGACACTAGCACAGATACGCAGTATTTT.

V is TRBV5-1 and J is TRBJ2-3; possibly TRBD1 for D (6 bases). The CDR3 contains 15 residues. The V end was cut by 1 base, the J end by 3 bases, with 12 bases between. Germline V gene lookup returns CDR1 SGHRS and CDR2 YFSETQ. The CDR3 DNA reads TGCGCCAGCAGCTTGCAGGGGTCTGGGACAGATACGCAGTATTTT. This gives the protein CASSLQGSGTDTQYF.

The chain uses TRBV7-9 and TRBJ1-6, with 8 bases matching TRBD1. The germline V gene has CDR1 SEHNR and CDR2 FQNEAQ (reference sequence). The CDR3 has 12 amino acids. After removal of 5 bases from V and 15 bases from J, the junction contained 6 bases not matched to a gene. The CDR3 DNA is TGTGCCAGCAGCCGCGGACAGGGCCGCCTCCACTTT. It yields the protein CASSRGQGRLHF.

The V gene is TRBV14, the J gene TRBJ2-5, with D possibly TRBD2 on 6 matching bases. The CDR3 runs to 15 residues. In germline, CDR1 is SGHDN, CDR2 FVKESK. V lost 2 bases and J 2 bases, leaving 12 bases between the germline ends. CDR3 sequence: CASSQLSGAQETQYF. In DNA, the CDR3 is TGTGCCAGCAGCCAACTTAGCGGCGCGCAAGAGACCCAGTACTTC.

The V gene is TRBV19, the J gene TRBJ2-2, with a tentative D call TRBD2 (6 bases). Per germline, CDR1 LNHDA and CDR2 SQIVND (reference sequence). The CDR3 has 15 amino acids. Deletions cut 8 bases from V and 2 bases from J, with 15 bases between. CDR3 in DNA: TGTGCCAGTCGTGATGGGGGGACTAACACCGGGGAGCTGTTTTTT. It specifies CASRDGGTNTGELFF.

The V call is TRBV7-2, the J call TRBJ1-6, with D uncertain. Germline V gene sequence: CDR1 SGHTA, CDR2 FQGNSA. V was cut by 0 bases and J by 7 bases, with 10 bases left in between. The CDR3 has 15 amino acids. Here the CDR3 reads CASSLAEGPNSPLHF. The CDR3 nucleotides are TGTGCCAGCAGCTTAGCGGAGGGCCCCAATTCACCCCTCCACTTT. Variable domain in full (rest from reference TRBV7-2 and TRBJ1-6): GAGVSQSPSNKVTEKGKDVELRCDPISGHTALYWYRQSLGQGLEFLIYFQGNSAPDKSGLPSDRFSAERTGGSVSTLTIQRTQQEDSAVYLCASSLAEGPNSPLHFGNGTRLTVT.

The sample holds a few counts of this clone. The chain combines TRBV30 with TRBJ2-5; 8 bases are a match to TRBD2. CDR3 size: 14 residues. Germline CDR1 GTSNPN, CDR2 SVGIG (reference sequence). The V gene end was trimmed by 3 bases and the J gene end by 1 base; junction bases not matched to a gene: 4. CDR3 nucleotide sequence: TGTGCCTGGAGAAAGCGGGGGTTCCAAGAGACCCAGTACTTC. Amino acids: CAWRKRGFQETQYF.